These 27 T cell receptor beta chains were all obtained from the same sample, sequenced in a study of TIL therapy for anti-PD-1-resistant metastatic lung cancer. Stated time point: pre-treatment sample, taken before nivolumab and TIL therapy. The immunoSEQ assay was v3. Assay: immunoSEQ multiplex PCR; the TCRdb copy retains only in-frame clones and omits some. The table shows about 50,000 clones, with about 86% occurring only once. Sequenced material: blood, taken at baseline. These receptors were collected from a person aged 25-85 years with non-small cell lung cancer.

This chain connects TRBV2 to TRBJ2-7; weak D call: TRBD2 (6 bases). The V and J ends lost 3 bases and 7 bases respectively, with 13 bases between them. The CDR3 consists of 13 residues. Germline V gives CDR1 SNHLY, CDR2 FYNNEI. CDR3 bases: TGTGCCAGCAGTGAGGCGGGGCGCGAAGAGCAGTACTTC. Amino acid sequence: CASSEAGREEQYF.

The gene calls are TRBV4-3 and TRBJ1-1, with TRBD1 matching over 9 bases. The length of the CDR3 is 18 residues. Unmatched junction bases numbered 12, after V lost 0 bases and J lost 4 bases. Looked up from germline, CDR1 is LGHNA and CDR2 is YSLEER. CDR3 sequence reads: CASSQDVPGQGPPTEAFF. The CDR3 bases are TGCGCCAGCAGCCAAGACGTGCCGGGACAGGGTCCCCCCACTGAAGCTTTCTTT.

This clone has only a few counts. The chain links TRBV7-3 to TRBJ1-6, with a tentative D call TRBD1 (6 bases). Germline assignment: CDR1 SGHTA and CDR2 FQGTGA. CDR3 size: 16 residues. V was shortened by 6 bases and J by 5 bases, with 17 bases between the two germline ends. The CDR3 sequence: CASRKVEWTDNSPLHF. The CDR3 bases are TGTGCCAGCAGGAAAGTAGAGTGGACAGATAATTCACCCCTCCACTTT. Using reference TRBV7-3 and TRBJ1-6 for the parts outside the CDR3, the full variable domain is GAGVSQTPSNKVTEKGKYVELRCDPISGHTALYWYRQSLGQGPEFLIYFQGTGAADDSGLPNDRFFAVRPEGSVSTLKIQRTERGDSAVYLCASRKVEWTDNSPLHFGNGTRLTVT.

CDR3 in DNA: TGCGCCAGCAGCCCATTGGTGAACACTGAAGCTTTCTTT. It specifies CASSPLVNTEAFF. J is TRBJ1-1 and V is TRBV4-3; D is unclear. V dropped 4 bases and J dropped 0 bases, with 6 bases sitting between them. The CDR3 has 13 residues. Germline V CDR1 and CDR2: LGHNA, YSLEER.

This chain joins TRBV28 and TRBJ1-2; D not certain. Trimming took off 7 bases at V and 5 bases at J, with 11 bases between the two ends. Germline V gene data show CDR1 as MDHEN and CDR2 as SYDVKM. The CDR3 runs 12 residues. This CDR3 is CASTMGVYGYTF. DNA for the CDR3: TGTGCCAGCACCATGGGTGTTTATGGCTACACCTTC.

In its sample, this clone was seen once. The chain couples TRBV9 to TRBJ2-7; 10 nucleotides agree with TRBD1. The germline CDR1 and CDR2 sequences are SGDLS and YYNGEE. V shed 3 bases and J 4 bases; nucleotides not matched to a gene: 1. The CDR3 is 13 residues long. CDR3 in amino acids: CASSGTGGYEQYF. The DNA of the CDR3 is TGTGCCAGCAGCGGGACAGGGGGATACGAGCAGTACTTC.

CDR3 DNA: TGTGCCAGCAGCCCCCGTGGAAATAGCGGGAGCGGAGAGACCCAGTACTTC. This sequence encodes CASSPRGNSGSGETQYF. The rearrangement uses TRBV7-8 and TRBJ2-5; TRBD2 agrees at 9 bases. The CDR3 is made up of 17 amino acids. Trimming cost V 5 bases and J 4 bases; bases outside gene matches: 14. CDR1 and CDR2 from the germline V gene are SGHVS and FQNEAQ.

The V gene is TRBV4-2, the J gene TRBJ2-5, with a possible D match to TRBD2 (5 bases). The ends were cut back, 2 bases at V and 5 bases at J, with 9 bases in the middle. This CDR3 is built from 13 residues. CDR1 and CDR2 (germline): LGHNA, YNFKEQ. CDR3 region: CASSQYGEETQYF. The CDR3 region has the DNA TGTGCCAGCAGCCAATATGGGGAGGAGACCCAGTACTTC.

The chain is built from TRBV7-6 and TRBJ2-3; D may be TRBD1 (9 bases). The germline V and J ends were trimmed by 3 bases and 0 bases, with 16 bases remaining between them. Germline V gene lookup returns CDR1 SGHVS and CDR2 FNYEAQ. This CDR3 comprises 17 residues. The CDR3 DNA reads TGTGCCAGCAGCTTCTCGGGGGGGACAGGGAGCACAGATACGCAGTATTTT. This encodes CASSFSGGTGSTDTQYF.

V gene TRBV7-9 combines with J gene TRBJ1-4; D is unclear. This CDR3 spans 14 amino acids. The germline CDR1 and CDR2 sequences are SEHNR and FQNEAQ (reference sequence). V lost 10 bases, J lost 8 bases, and 20 bases lay in between. As DNA, the CDR3 is TGTGCCACCCTTCCCCAGAACCTGGGGGAAAAACTGTTTTTT. It encodes CATLPQNLGEKLFF.

The genes are TRBV5-3 and TRBJ1-2, with D unclear. TRBV5-3 is an ORF, with its function uncertain. The CDR3 is 16 amino acids. V lost 3 bases and J 3 bases, leaving 18 bases between the germline ends. CDR3 bases: TGTGCCAGAAGCTCCCCCGGTCCGGGATCGCACTATGGCTACACCTTC. As protein: CARSSPGPGSHYGYTF.

This clone was seen a single time. The chain has TRBV9 and TRBJ2-1; D is unclear. This CDR3 spans 13 amino acids. Looked up from germline, CDR1 is SGDLS and CDR2 is YYNGEE. Trimming pared 1 base from V and 5 bases from J, leaving 7 bases between. Written as DNA, the CDR3 is TGTGCCAGCAGCGTACCAGGCAACAATGAGCAGTTCTTC. It encodes CASSVPGNNEQFF. Supplemented by reference TRBV9 and TRBJ2-1, the full variable domain reads DSGVTQTPKHLITATGQRVTLRCSPRSGDLSVYWYQQSLDQGLQFLIQYYNGEERAKGNILERFSAQQFPDLHSELNLSSLELGDSALYFCASSVPGNNEQFFGPGTRLTVL.

The chain employs TRBV5-6 and TRBJ2-1; 12 bases align to TRBD2. With 4 bases clipped from V and 4 bases from J, the junction kept 3 bases outside the gene matches. CDR3 length equals 15 residues. Germline V CDR1 and CDR2: SGHDT, YYEEEE. The CDR3 spells CASSKGLAGYNEQFF. As DNA, the CDR3 is TGTGCCAGCAGCAAGGGACTAGCGGGTTACAATGAGCAGTTCTTC.

The chain is built from TRBV28 and TRBJ1-2; D is unresolved. In germline, CDR1 is MDHEN, CDR2 SYDVKM. Trimming took off 1 base at V and 5 bases at J, with 8 bases between the two ends. The CDR3 sequence is 13 residues long. The CDR3 here is CASSLFGDYGYTF. CDR3 DNA sequence: TGTGCCAGCAGTTTATTTGGGGATTATGGCTACACCTTC.

The rearrangement uses TRBV12-5 and TRBJ2-7; no clear D. The V end was cut by 0 bases, the J end by 3 bases, with 15 bases between. The CDR3 runs 16 residues. Germline assignment: CDR1 LGHNT and CDR2 FRNRAP. The CDR3 DNA sequence: TGTGCTAGTGGTTTGGTACTAACCCCAGCTGACTACGAGCAGTACTTC. Encoded protein: CASGLVLTPADYEQYF.

The rearrangement uses TRBV28 and TRBJ2-3; 9 bases align to TRBD2. Trimming cost V 8 bases and J 5 bases; bases outside gene matches: 8. This CDR3 region has 14 residues. Germline CDR1 and CDR2: MDHEN and SYDVKM. CDR3 residues: CASGLVAGEDTQYF. CDR3 nucleotides: TGTGCCAGCGGCCTGGTAGCGGGAGAAGATACGCAGTATTTT.

J is TRBJ1-1 and V is TRBV10-1, with D possibly TRBD1 on 5 matching bases. The germline V gene has CDR1 WNHNN and CDR2 SYGVQD (reference sequence). Trimming stripped 10 bases from V and 7 bases from J, with 19 bases between. The CDR3 contains 13 residues. Here the CDR3 DNA reads TGCGCCACCGCACGGAGAAGGGGTGGTGAAGCTTTCTTT. Protein: CATARRRGGEAFF.

In DNA form, the CDR3 reads TGTGCCAGCACCGACAGGGTAGGAGCTTTCTTT. It encodes CASTDRVGAFF. The genes are TRBV28 and TRBJ1-1, with 7 bases identical to TRBD1. The CDR3 length is 11 residues. Germline-derived CDR1 and CDR2 are MDHEN and SYDVKM. After removal of 7 bases from V and 10 bases from J, the junction contained 6 bases not matched to a gene.

With regard to this clone: The same CDR3 can be traced to other DNA sequences in this sample. V gene TRBV10-3 combines with J gene TRBJ2-7; D possibly corresponds to TRBD2 (5 bases). The V gene's germline CDR1 is ENHRY and CDR2 SYGVKD. The CDR3 spans 12 residues. V lost 3 bases and J 3 bases, leaving 6 bases between the germline ends. The CDR3 region has the DNA TGTGCCATCAGTGAAACTAGCTACGAGCAGTACTTC. Its translation: CAISETSYEQYF.

The chain combines TRBV27 with TRBJ1-5, with unresolved D. The CDR3 consists of 14 residues. Germline V lookup: CDR1 MNHEY, CDR2 SMNVEV (reference sequence). V was clipped by 8 bases and J by 2 bases, with 13 bases between them. CDR3 sequence reads: CASGTRTGNQPQHF. The CDR3 DNA is TGTGCCAGCGGTACCAGGACCGGCAATCAGCCCCAGCATTTT.

The V and J genes are TRBV7-8 and TRBJ2-5; unclear D gene. Trimming pared 5 bases from V and 5 bases from J, leaving 18 bases between. This CDR3 is 15 amino acids long. Germline CDR1 reads SGHVS; CDR2 reads FQNEAQ. CDR3 loop: CASSHLVRPVETQYF. The CDR3 DNA follows: TGTGCCAGCAGCCACCTCGTACGTCCCGTTGAGACCCAGTACTTC. The full variable domain, with the rest looked up from reference TRBV7-8 and TRBJ2-5, is GAGVSQSPRYKVAKRGQDVALRCDPISGHVSLFWYQQALGQGPEFLTYFQNEAQLDKSGLPSDRFFAERPEGSVSTLKIQRTQQEDSAVYLCASSHLVRPVETQYFGPGTRLLVL.

The J gene is TRBJ2-2, the V gene TRBV5-1, with a possible D match to TRBD1 (5 bases). The CDR3 length is 15 residues. Germline assignment: CDR1 SGHRS and CDR2 YFSETQ. The V gene lost 3 bases and the J gene lost 4 bases, with 13 bases spanning the gap. CDR3 sequence: CASSWWQGSTGELFF. CDR3 DNA sequence: TGCGCCAGCAGCTGGTGGCAGGGTAGCACCGGGGAGCTGTTTTTT. Full variable domain (rest looked up from reference TRBV5-1 and TRBJ2-2): KAGVTQTPRYLIKTRGQQVTLSCSPISGHRSVSWYQQTPGQGLQFLFEYFSETQRNKGNFPGRFSGRQFSNSRSEMNVSTLELGDSALYLCASSWWQGSTGELFFGEGSRLTVL.

The V call is TRBV19, the J call TRBJ2-1, with 11 bases fitting TRBD2. J gave up 8 bases and V 1 base, and 4 bases lay outside the gene matches. This CDR3 has 15 amino acids. Germline lookup yields CDR1 LNHDA and CDR2 SQIVND (reference sequence). CDR3 amino acids: CASSIGLAGWDEQFF. In nucleotides, the CDR3 is TGTGCCAGTAGTATAGGACTAGCGGGATGGGATGAGCAGTTCTTC.

The V call is TRBV6-1, the J call TRBJ1-1; TRBD1 is a possible D gene (5 bases). Trimming pared 3 bases from V and 3 bases from J, leaving 8 bases between. CDR3 length equals 13 residues. CDR1 MNHNS and CDR2 SASEGT come from the germline V gene. In DNA, the CDR3 is TGTGCCAGCAGTGATCAGGGAGACACTGAAGCTTTCTTT. Translation gives CASSDQGDTEAFF.

The chain recombines TRBV5-1 with TRBJ2-3; 14 nucleotides agree with TRBD2. Germline V gene sequence: CDR1 SGHRS, CDR2 YFSETQ. The CDR3 loop spans 19 amino acids. The trim removed 2 bases at V and 2 bases at J, leaving 10 bases unmatched. This chain's CDR3 is CASSFQASTSGGDTDTQYF. The CDR3 DNA sequence: TGCGCCAGCAGCTTCCAAGCTTCGACTAGCGGGGGGGACACAGATACGCAGTATTTT.

The V call is TRBV19, the J call TRBJ1-1; D is unresolved. With 4 bases removed from V and 5 bases from J, the gap between germline ends came to 14 bases. CDR1 is LNHDA, CDR2 SQIVND, per germline (reference sequence). The CDR3 runs to 14 residues. Here the CDR3 reads CASSKMRERTEAFF. In DNA form, the CDR3 reads TGTGCCAGTAGTAAGATGCGGGAACGGACTGAAGCTTTCTTT.

This clone came up once. The rearrangement joins TRBV2 to TRBJ1-6; no definite D call. CDR3 size: 15 residues. Looked up from germline, CDR1 is SNHLY and CDR2 is FYNNEI. V gave up 6 bases and J gave up 6 bases, with 15 bases separating them. CDR3 DNA sequence: TGTGCCAGCAGCGCTCGGGAAGTCGTTAATTCACCCCTCCACTTT. Amino acids: CASSAREVVNSPLHF. Using reference TRBV2 and TRBJ1-6 for the parts outside the CDR3, the full variable domain is EPEVTQTPSHQVTQMGQEVILRCVPISNHLYFYWYRQILGQKVEFLVSFYNNEISEKSEIFDDQFSVERPDGSNFTLKIRSTKLEDSAMYFCASSAREVVNSPLHFGNGTRLTVT.